Detailed here is one TCR beta chain. Combining a sample-barcoded 5' primer with a J-beta primer mix, a second PCR ran for about 7 to 11 cycles. Tags on each cDNA molecule came from a template-switch adaptor with 12 random nucleotides. TCRdb processed the 5' RACE reads anew with MiXCR; each CDR3 protein has one entry. The sample holds hundreds of thousands of distinct CDR3 sequences, 56% seen once. The sample originates from a study of blood T cells in healthy people across ages. There are 14 residues in the CDR3. Trimming removed 5 bases from V and 6 bases from J; junction bases left unmatched: 4. Germline lookup yields CDR1 SGHVS and CDR2 FNYEAQ.

The chain carries TRBV7-6 and TRBJ1-4; 9 bases are shared with TRBD1. The sample taken for sequencing was blood. The clonotype originates from a man between 40 and 49 years old in good health. This CDR3 reads CASSEQGAYEKLFF. Written as DNA, the CDR3 is TGTGCCAGCAGCGAACAGGGGGCATATGAAAAACTGTTTTTT.